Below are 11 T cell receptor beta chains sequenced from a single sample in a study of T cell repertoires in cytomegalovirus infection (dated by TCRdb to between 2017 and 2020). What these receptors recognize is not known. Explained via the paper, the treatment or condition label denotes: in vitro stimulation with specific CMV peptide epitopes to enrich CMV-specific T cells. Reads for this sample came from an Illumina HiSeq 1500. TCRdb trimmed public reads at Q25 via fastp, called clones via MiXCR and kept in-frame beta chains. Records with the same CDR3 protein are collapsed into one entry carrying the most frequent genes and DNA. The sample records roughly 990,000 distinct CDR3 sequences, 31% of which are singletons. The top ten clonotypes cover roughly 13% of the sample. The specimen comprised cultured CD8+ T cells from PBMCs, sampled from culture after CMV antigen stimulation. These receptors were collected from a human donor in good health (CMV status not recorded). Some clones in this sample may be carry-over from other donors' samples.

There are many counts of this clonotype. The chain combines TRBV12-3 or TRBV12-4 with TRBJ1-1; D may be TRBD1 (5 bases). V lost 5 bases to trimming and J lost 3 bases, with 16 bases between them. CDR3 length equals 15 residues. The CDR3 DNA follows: TGTGCCAGCAGTCCACGGGGTCTCAGGGACACTGAAGCTTTCTTT. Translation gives CASSPRGLRDTEAFF.

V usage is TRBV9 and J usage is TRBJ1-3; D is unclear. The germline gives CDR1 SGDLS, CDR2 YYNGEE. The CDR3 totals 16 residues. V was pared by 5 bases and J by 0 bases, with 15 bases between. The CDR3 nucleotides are TGTGCCAGCAGGCCTACTTCAGGATACTCTGGAAACACCATATATTTT. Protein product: CASRPTSGYSGNTIYF.

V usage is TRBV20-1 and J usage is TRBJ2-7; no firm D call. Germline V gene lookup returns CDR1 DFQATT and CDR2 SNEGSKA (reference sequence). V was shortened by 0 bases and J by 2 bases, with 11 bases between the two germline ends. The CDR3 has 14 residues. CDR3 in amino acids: CSARDNTATYEQYV. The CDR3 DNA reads TGCAGTGCTAGAGATAATACAGCCACCTACGAGCAGTACGTC.

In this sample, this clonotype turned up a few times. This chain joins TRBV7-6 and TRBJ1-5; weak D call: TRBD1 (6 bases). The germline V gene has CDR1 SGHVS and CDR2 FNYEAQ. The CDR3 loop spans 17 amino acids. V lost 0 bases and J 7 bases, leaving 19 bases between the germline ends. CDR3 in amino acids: CASSLAEGGGRFQPQHF. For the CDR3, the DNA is TGTGCCAGCAGCTTAGCCGAAGGTGGGGGGCGTTTCCAGCCCCAGCATTTT.

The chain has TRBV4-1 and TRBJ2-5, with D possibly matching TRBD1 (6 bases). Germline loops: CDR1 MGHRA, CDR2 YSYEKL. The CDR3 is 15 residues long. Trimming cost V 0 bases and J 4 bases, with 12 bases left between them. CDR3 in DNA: TGCGCCAGCAGCCAAGATACAGGGTTTCTAGAGACCCAGTACTTC. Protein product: CASSQDTGFLETQYF.

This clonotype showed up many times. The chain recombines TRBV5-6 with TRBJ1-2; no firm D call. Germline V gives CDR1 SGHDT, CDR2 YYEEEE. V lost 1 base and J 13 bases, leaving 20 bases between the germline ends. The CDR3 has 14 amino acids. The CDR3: CASSLSAIKKRGTF. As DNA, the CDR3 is TGTGCCAGCAGCTTGTCGGCCATCAAGAAAAGAGGCACCTTC.

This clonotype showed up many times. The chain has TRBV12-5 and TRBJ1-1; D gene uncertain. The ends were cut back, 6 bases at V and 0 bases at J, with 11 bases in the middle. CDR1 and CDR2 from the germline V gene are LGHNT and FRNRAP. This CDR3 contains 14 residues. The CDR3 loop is CASGAGGLNTEAFF. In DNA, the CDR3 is TGTGCTAGTGGCGCGGGAGGGTTGAACACTGAAGCTTTCTTT.

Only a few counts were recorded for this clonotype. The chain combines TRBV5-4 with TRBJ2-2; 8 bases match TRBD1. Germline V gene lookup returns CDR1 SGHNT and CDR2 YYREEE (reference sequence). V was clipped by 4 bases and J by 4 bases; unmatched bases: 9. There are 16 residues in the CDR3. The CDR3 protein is CASSPIGQGVTGELFF. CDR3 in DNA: TGTGCCAGCAGCCCCATCGGACAGGGTGTCACCGGGGAGCTGTTTTTT.

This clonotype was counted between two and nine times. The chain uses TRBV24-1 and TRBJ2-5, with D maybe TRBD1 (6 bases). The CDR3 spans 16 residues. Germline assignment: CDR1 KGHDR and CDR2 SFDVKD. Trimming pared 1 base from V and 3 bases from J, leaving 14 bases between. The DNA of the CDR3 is TGTGCCACCAGTGATTTTGCCCAGACAGGTGAAGAGACCCAGTACTTC. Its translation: CATSDFAQTGEETQYF.

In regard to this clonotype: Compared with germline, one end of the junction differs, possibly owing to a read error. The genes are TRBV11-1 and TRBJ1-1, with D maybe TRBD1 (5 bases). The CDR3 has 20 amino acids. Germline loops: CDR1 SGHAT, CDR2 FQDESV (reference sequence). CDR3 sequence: CVSSYSRTQAAVPGISEAFF. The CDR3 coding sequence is TGTGTCAGCAGCTATTCACGCACCCAGGCGGCGGTGCCAGGGATTTCTGAAGCTTTCTTT.

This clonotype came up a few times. CDR3 bases: TGTGCCAGCAGCATATACAGGGGCACTGAAGCTTTCTTT. Its translation: CASSIYRGTEAFF. The J gene is TRBJ1-1, the V gene TRBV12-3 or TRBV12-4, with 7 bases identical to TRBD1. The CDR3 totals 13 residues. Trimming at V came to 6 bases and at J to 4 bases, leaving 5 bases not matched to a gene.